The 13 T cell receptor beta chains below were found in one sample sequenced in a study of regulatory T cells in long-lasting Graves disease. Time point in this sample: newly diagnosed GD, antithyroid drugs for less than 3 months. The TCR library used RNA extracted from PBMCs. The authors built TCR beta libraries using iRepertoire HTBI primers and Arm-PCR of CDR3 regions. TCRdb independently ran MiXCR on the multiplex PCR reads; one entry per CDR3 protein. The sample carries 410,000 or so distinct CDR3 sequences, under 15% recorded once. The sample was also linked to a second study, of T cells in Graves' hyperthyroidism and ophthalmopathy.

The source was peripheral blood mononuclear cells (PBMCs), collected at new diagnosis, from a patient treated with antithyroid drugs. These receptor sequences come from a woman younger than 45 with Graves disease.

This clonotype turned up a few times. The V gene is TRBV7-9, the J gene TRBJ2-1; TRBD2 might be the D (6 bases). V was cut by 3 bases and J by 5 bases, with 17 bases left in between. Germline V gene lookup returns CDR1 SEHNR and CDR2 FQNEAQ (reference sequence). This CDR3 comprises 16 residues. CDR3 in amino acids: CASSFPGWEVNNEQFF. Here the CDR3 DNA reads TGTGCCAGCAGCTTCCCGGGGTGGGAGGTAAACAATGAGCAGTTCTTC. Looking up the rest from reference TRBV7-9 and TRBJ2-1 gives the full variable domain: DTGVSQNPRHKITKRGQNVTFRCDPISEHNRLYWYRQTLGQGPEFLTYFQNEAQLEKSRLLSDRFSAERPKGSFSTLEIQRTEQGDSAMYLCASSFPGWEVNNEQFFGPGTRLTVL.

This clonotype turned up a few times. This chain links TRBV3-1 with TRBJ2-3; D is ambiguous. The germline gives CDR1 LGHDT, CDR2 YNNKEL (reference sequence). Between the trimmed V and J ends, which lost 7 bases and 0 bases, there was a span of 14 bases. The CDR3 has 15 residues. DNA of the CDR3: TGTGCCAGCACCCGTTCAGAGCTAAGCACAGATACGCAGTATTTT. Its protein product is CASTRSELSTDTQYF.

This chain links TRBV7-9 with TRBJ1-1; D perhaps matches TRBD1 (6 bases). Germline CDR1 SEHNR, CDR2 FQNEAQ (reference sequence). The CDR3 runs 15 residues. Trimming cost V 1 base and J 5 bases, with 14 bases left between them. CDR3 in DNA: TGTGCCAGCAGCTTAGTCGGGGGCAGGCCGACTGAAGCTTTCTTT. Its translation: CASSLVGGRPTEAFF.

The CDR3 nucleotides are TGTGCCACCAGTGATTCTCGGACTAATAAAAGGGGGGAGCTGTTTTTT. Protein sequence: CATSDSRTNKRGELFF. The chain has TRBV24-1 and TRBJ2-2, with D possibly being TRBD2 (6 bases). This CDR3 has 16 residues. Between the trimmed V and J ends, which lost 2 bases and 8 bases, there was a span of 17 bases. The germline CDR1 and CDR2 sequences are KGHDR and SFDVKD.

This clonotype was seen repeatedly, ten times or more. DNA for the CDR3: TGTGCCAGCAGTTTAAACGCCTACGAGCAGTACTTC. This encodes CASSLNAYEQYF. The chain is built from TRBV12-3 or TRBV12-4 and TRBJ2-7; D call uncertain. Trimming cost V 2 bases and J 2 bases, with 4 bases left between them. The CDR3 runs 12 residues.

The J gene is TRBJ1-3, the V gene TRBV20-1, with TRBD1 as a possible D gene (6 bases). V gave up 5 bases and J gave up 2 bases, with 22 bases separating them. The CDR3 sequence is 17 residues long. Germline CDR1 is DFQATT and CDR2 is SNEGSKA (reference sequence). The CDR3 DNA reads as TGCAGTGCTGGATGGAGAGCGCAGGGGCAGACTGGAAACACCATATATTTT. Protein sequence: CSAGWRAQGQTGNTIYF.

This clonotype was counted ten times or more. This chain links TRBV20-1 with TRBJ2-7; 11 bases fit TRBD2. The CDR3 sequence is 15 residues long. The ends lost 0 bases at V and 2 bases at J; junction bases unmatched: 3. Germline lookup yields CDR1 DFQATT and CDR2 SNEGSKA (reference sequence). DNA of the CDR3: TGCAGTGCTAGAGATGGGACTAGCGGTGCCTACGAGCAGTACTTC. It encodes CSARDGTSGAYEQYF.

The chain couples TRBV19 to TRBJ2-2; D is perhaps TRBD1 (5 bases). Looked up from germline, CDR1 is LNHDA and CDR2 is SQIVND (reference sequence). The CDR3 spans 14 residues. The germline V and J ends were trimmed by 7 bases and 4 bases, with 13 bases remaining between them. This CDR3 is CASKVDKATGELFF. The CDR3 nucleotides are TGTGCCAGTAAGGTGGACAAAGCCACCGGGGAGCTGTTTTTT. The full variable domain, rest sourced from reference TRBV19 and TRBJ2-2, is DGGITQSPKYLFRKEGQNVTLSCEQNLNHDAMYWYRQDPGQGLRLIYYSQIVNDFQKGDIAEGYSVSREKKESFPLTVTSAQKNPTAFYLCASKVDKATGELFFGEGSRLTVL.

This clonotype appeared a few times. The chain has TRBV13 and TRBJ2-1; D not resolved. V was cut by 5 bases and J by 15 bases, with 23 bases left in between. Germline V CDR1 and CDR2: PRHDT, FYEKMQ (reference sequence). CDR3 size: 14 residues. The CDR3 here is CASSPAGLGPHPFF. The CDR3 nucleotides read TGTGCCAGCAGCCCGGCCGGGTTAGGGCCCCATCCGTTCTTC. The whole variable domain, filled in from reference TRBV13 and TRBJ2-1, reads AAGVIQSPRHLIKEKRETATLKCYPIPRHDTVYWYQQGPGQDPQFLISFYEKMQSDKGSIPDRFSAQQFSDYHSELNMSSLELGDSALYFCASSPAGLGPHPFFGPGTRLTVL.

The chain has TRBV20-1 and TRBJ2-1; 7 nucleotides align to TRBD2. The CDR3 runs 16 residues. Germline CDR1 DFQATT, CDR2 SNEGSKA (reference sequence). Losses at the gene ends were 0 bases for V and 2 bases for J; bases not matched to a gene: 7. CDR3 sequence (DNA): TGCAGTGCTAGAGATGGGGGAGGGCCAGCCTACAATGAGCAGTTCTTC. Its translation: CSARDGGGPAYNEQFF.

The CDR3 region has the DNA TGTGCCAGCAGCGGACAGGGGGCCCCCGGCTACGAGCAGTACTTC. It encodes CASSGQGAPGYEQYF. The rearrangement joins TRBV7-8 to TRBJ2-7, with 11 bases matching TRBD1. Germline V gene data show CDR1 as SGHVS and CDR2 as FQNEAQ. The CDR3 contains 15 residues. After removal of 5 bases from V and 3 bases from J, the junction contained 6 bases not matched to a gene.

This clonotype occurred a few times. V gene TRBV19 combines with J gene TRBJ1-1, with D unresolved. Per germline, CDR1 LNHDA and CDR2 SQIVND (reference sequence). Trimming cost V 3 bases and J 2 bases, with 7 bases left between them. The length of the CDR3 is 13 residues. CDR3 sequence (DNA): TGTGCCAGTAGTATCCTCACCAACACTGAAGCTTTCTTT. This gives the protein CASSILTNTEAFF.

This clonotype showed up many times. V usage is TRBV5-1 and J usage is TRBJ1-2, with a tentative D call TRBD1 (6 bases). Per the germline V gene, CDR1 is SGHRS and CDR2 is YFSETQ. V lost 4 bases, J lost 4 bases, and 14 bases lay in between. This CDR3 has 14 amino acids. The DNA of the CDR3 is TGCGCCAGCAGCCTAGGACAGAACTCCTATGGCTACACCTTC. It encodes CASSLGQNSYGYTF.